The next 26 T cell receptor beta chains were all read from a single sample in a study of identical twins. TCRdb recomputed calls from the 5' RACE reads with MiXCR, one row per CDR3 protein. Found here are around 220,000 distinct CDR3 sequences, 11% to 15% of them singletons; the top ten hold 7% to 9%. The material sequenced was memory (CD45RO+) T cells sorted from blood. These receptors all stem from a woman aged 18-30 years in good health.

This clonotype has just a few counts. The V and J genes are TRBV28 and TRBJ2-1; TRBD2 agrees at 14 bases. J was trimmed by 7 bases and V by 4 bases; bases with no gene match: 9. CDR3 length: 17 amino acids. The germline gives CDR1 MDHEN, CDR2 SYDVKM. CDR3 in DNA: TGTGCCAGCAGTTCCTCGACTAGCGGGAGGGGGAGGAATGAGCAGTTCTTC. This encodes CASSSSTSGRGRNEQFF.

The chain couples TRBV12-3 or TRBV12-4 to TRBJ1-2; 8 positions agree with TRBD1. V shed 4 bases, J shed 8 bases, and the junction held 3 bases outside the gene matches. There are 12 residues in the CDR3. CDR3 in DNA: TGTGCCAGCAGTTGGACAGGGAGCGGCTACACCTTC. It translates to CASSWTGSGYTF.

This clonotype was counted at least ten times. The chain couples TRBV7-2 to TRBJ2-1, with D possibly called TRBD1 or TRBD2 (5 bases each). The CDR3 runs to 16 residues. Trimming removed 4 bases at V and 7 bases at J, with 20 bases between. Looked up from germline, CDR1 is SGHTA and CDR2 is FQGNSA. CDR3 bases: TGTGCCAGCAGCTCACCCCCAGCCCGGTGGGGGAATGAGCAGTTCTTC. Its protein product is CASSSPPARWGNEQFF.

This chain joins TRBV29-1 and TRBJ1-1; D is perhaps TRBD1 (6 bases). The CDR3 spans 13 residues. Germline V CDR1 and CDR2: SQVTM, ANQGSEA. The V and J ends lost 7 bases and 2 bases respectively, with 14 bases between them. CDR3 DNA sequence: TGCAGCGCCAGCACAGGGTCTAACACTGAAGCTTTCTTT. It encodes CSASTGSNTEAFF.

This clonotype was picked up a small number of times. CDR3 DNA: TGTGCCAGCAGGACCGGGGGAAGCGGGGGGTCCTTCACAGATACGCAGTATTTT. As protein: CASRTGGSGGSFTDTQYF. The V call is TRBV9, the J call TRBJ2-3, with 9 bases fitting TRBD2. The germline gives CDR1 SGDLS, CDR2 YYNGEE. There are 18 residues in the CDR3. V was pared by 5 bases and J by 2 bases, with 15 bases of the junction left unmatched. The whole variable domain, filled in from reference TRBV9 and TRBJ2-3, reads DSGVTQTPKHLITATGQRVTLRCSPRSGDLSVYWYQQSLDQGLQFLIQYYNGEERAKGNILERFSAQQFPDLHSELNLSSLELGDSALYFCASRTGGSGGSFTDTQYFGPGTRLTVL.

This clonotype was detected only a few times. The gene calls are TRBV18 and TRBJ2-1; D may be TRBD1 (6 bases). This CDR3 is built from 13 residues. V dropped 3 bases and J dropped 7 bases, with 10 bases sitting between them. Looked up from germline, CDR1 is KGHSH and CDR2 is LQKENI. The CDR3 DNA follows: TGTGCCAGCTCACCGATACAGGGAAATGAGCAGTTCTTC. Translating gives CASSPIQGNEQFF.

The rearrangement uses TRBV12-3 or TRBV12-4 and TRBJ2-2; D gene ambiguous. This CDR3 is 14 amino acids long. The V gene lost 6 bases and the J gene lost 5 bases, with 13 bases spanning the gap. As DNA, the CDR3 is TGTGCCAGCAGAGAACGTAGTTCAACCGGGGAGCTGTTTTTT. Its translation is CASRERSSTGELFF.

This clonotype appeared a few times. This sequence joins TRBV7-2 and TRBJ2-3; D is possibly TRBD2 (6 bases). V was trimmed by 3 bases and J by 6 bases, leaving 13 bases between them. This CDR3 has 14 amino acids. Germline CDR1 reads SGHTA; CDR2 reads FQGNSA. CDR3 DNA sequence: TGTGCCAGCAGCTTGTTGACTAGGAAGGATACGCAGTATTTT. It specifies CASSLLTRKDTQYF.

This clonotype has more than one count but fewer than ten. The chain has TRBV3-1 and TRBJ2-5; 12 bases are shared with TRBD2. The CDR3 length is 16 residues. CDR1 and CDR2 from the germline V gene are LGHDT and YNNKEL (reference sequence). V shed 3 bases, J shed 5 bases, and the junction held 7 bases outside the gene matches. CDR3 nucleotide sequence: TGTGCCAGCAGCCAGGCTAGCGGGGGGGCGGGGGAGACCCAGTACTTC. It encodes CASSQASGGAGETQYF.

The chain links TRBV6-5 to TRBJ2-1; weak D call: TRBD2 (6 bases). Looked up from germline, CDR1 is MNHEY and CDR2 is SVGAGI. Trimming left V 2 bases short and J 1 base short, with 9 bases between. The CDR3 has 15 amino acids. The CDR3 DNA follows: TGTGCCAGCAGTTACCGGGGGAATTCCTACAATGAGCAGTTCTTC. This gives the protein CASSYRGNSYNEQFF.

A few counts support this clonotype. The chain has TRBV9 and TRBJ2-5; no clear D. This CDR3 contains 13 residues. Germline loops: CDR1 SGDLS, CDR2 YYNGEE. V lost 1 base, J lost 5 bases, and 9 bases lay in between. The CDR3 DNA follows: TGTGCCAGCAGCGTATCCCTCAGGGAGACCCAGTACTTC. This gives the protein CASSVSLRETQYF.

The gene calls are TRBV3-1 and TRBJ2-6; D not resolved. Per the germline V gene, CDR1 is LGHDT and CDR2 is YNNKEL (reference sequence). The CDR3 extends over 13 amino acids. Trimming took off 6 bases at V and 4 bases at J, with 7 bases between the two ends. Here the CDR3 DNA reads TGTGCCAGCAGGGCGAGAGGGGCCAACGTCCTGACTTTC. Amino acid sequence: CASRARGANVLTF.

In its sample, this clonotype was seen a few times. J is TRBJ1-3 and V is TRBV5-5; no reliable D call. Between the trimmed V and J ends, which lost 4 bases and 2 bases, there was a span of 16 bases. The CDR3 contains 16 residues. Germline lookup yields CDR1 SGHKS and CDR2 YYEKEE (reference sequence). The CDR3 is CASSLMTRTPGNTIYF. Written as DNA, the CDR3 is TGTGCCAGCAGCCTGATGACACGGACTCCTGGAAACACCATATATTTT.

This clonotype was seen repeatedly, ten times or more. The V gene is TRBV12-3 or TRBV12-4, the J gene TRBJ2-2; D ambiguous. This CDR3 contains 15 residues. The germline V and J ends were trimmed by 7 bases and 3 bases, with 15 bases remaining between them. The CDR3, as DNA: TGTGCCAGCACCAATCGGGCCCCCGACACCGGGGAGCTGTTTTTT. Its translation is CASTNRAPDTGELFF.

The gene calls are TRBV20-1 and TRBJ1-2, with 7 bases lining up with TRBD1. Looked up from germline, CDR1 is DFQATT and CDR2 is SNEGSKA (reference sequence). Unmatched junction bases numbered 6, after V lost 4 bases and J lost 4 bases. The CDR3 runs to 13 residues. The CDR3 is CSATAGTAYGYTF. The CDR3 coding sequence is TGCAGTGCTACAGCCGGGACAGCCTATGGCTACACCTTC.

This CDR3 reads CASSGRLAGETDEQFF. In DNA form, the CDR3 reads TGTGCCAGTAGTGGCCGACTAGCGGGGGAGACTGATGAGCAGTTCTTC. This sequence joins TRBV19 and TRBJ2-1; TRBD2 aligns across 12 bases. Looked up from germline, CDR1 is LNHDA and CDR2 is SQIVND (reference sequence). The CDR3 loop spans 16 amino acids. Trimming took 5 bases from V and 8 from J; bases not matched to a gene: 10. Full variable domain (missing parts from reference TRBV19 and TRBJ2-1): DGGITQSPKYLFRKEGQNVTLSCEQNLNHDAMYWYRQDPGQGLRLIYYSQIVNDFQKGDIAEGYSVSREKKESFPLTVTSAQKNPTAFYLCASSGRLAGETDEQFFGPGTRLTVL.

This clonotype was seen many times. CDR3 DNA sequence: TGTGCCAGTACGATAGCGGGAGTATACAATGAGCAGTTCTTC. Protein: CASTIAGVYNEQFF. V is TRBV27 and J is TRBJ2-1; 9 nucleotides agree with TRBD2. The J segment lost 4 bases and the V segment lost 9 bases, leaving 7 bases of the junction unmatched. This CDR3 is built from 14 residues. CDR1 is MNHEY and CDR2 is SMNVEV in the germline V gene (reference sequence).

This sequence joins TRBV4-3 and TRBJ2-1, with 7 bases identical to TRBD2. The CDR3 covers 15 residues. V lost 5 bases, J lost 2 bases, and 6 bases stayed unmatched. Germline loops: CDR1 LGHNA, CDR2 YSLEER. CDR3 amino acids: CASSTSSGPYNEQFF. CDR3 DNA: TGCGCCAGCAGCACCTCTAGCGGCCCCTACAATGAGCAGTTCTTC.

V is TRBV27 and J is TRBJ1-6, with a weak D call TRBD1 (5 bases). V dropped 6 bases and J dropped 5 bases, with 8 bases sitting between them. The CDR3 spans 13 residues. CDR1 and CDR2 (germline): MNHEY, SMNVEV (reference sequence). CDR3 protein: CASRKGDNSPLHF. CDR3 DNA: TGTGCCAGCAGGAAAGGGGATAATTCACCCCTCCACTTT.

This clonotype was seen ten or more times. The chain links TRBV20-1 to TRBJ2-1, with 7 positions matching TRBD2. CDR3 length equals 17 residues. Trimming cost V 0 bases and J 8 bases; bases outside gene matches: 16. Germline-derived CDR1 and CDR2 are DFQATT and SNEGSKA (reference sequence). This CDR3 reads CSAREIGGDLYLDEQFF. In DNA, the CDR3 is TGCAGTGCTAGAGAGATTGGGGGGGACCTCTATCTTGATGAGCAGTTCTTC.

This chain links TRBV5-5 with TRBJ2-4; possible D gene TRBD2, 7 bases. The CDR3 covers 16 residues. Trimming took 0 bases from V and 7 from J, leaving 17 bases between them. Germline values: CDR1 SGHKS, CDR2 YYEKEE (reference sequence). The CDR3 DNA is TGTGCCAGCAGCTTGGAATTTGGGGGGGCCTCCAACATTCAGTACTTC. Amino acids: CASSLEFGGASNIQYF.

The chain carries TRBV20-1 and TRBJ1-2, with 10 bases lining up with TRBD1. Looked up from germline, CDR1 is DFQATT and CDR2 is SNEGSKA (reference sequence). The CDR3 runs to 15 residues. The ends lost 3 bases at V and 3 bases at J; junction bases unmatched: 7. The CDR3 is CSARTDRGFDYGYTF. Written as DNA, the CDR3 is TGCAGTGCTAGGACGGACAGGGGGTTTGACTATGGCTACACCTTC.

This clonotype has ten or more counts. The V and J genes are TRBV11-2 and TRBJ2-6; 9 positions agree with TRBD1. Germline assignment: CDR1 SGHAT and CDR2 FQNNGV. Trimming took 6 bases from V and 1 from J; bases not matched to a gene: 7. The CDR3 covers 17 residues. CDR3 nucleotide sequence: TGTGCCAGCAGGGAACAGGGGGCCCCTTCTGGGGCCAACGTCCTGACTTTC. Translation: CASREQGAPSGANVLTF.

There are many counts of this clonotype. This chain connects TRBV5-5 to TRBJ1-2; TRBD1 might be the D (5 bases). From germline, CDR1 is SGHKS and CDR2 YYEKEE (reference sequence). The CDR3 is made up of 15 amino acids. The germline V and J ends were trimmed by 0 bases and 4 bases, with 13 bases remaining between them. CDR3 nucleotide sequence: TGTGCCAGCAGCTTGGCTGTAGAAGGGACCTATGGCTACACCTTC. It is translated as CASSLAVEGTYGYTF.

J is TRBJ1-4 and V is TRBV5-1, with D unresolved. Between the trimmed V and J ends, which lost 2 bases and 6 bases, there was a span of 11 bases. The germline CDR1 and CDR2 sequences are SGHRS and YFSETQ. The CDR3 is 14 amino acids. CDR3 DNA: TGCGCCAGCAGCTTAACAGCCTCGTATGAAAAACTGTTTTTT. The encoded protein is CASSLTASYEKLFF.

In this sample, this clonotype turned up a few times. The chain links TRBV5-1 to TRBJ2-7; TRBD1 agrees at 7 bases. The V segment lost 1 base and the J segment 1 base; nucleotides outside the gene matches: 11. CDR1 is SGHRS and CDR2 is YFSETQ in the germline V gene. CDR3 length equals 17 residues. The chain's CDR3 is CASSLFSGQAVSYEQYF. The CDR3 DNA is TGCGCCAGCAGCTTGTTTTCCGGACAGGCAGTATCCTACGAGCAGTACTTC.